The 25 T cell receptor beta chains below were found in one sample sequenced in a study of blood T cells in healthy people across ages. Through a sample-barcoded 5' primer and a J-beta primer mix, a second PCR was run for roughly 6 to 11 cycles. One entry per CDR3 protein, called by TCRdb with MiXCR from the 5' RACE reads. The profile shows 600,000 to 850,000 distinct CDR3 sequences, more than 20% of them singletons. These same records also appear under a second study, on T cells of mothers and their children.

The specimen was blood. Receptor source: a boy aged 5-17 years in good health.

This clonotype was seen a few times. In DNA, the CDR3 is TGTGCCACCAGCAGAGTCACAGGGGGGACGGAGACCCAGTACTTC. Translated: CATSRVTGGTETQYF. The chain recombines TRBV15 with TRBJ2-5; 8 nucleotides agree with TRBD1. J gave up 5 bases and V 1 base, and 6 bases lay outside the gene matches. The germline CDR1 and CDR2 sequences are LNHNV and YYDKDF (reference sequence). The CDR3 is 15 amino acids.

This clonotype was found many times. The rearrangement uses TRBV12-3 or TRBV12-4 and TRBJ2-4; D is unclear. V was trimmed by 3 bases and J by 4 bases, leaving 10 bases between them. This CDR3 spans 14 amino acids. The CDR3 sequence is CASSFGPGKNIQYF. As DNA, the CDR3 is TGTGCCAGCAGTTTTGGGCCTGGAAAAAACATTCAGTACTTC.

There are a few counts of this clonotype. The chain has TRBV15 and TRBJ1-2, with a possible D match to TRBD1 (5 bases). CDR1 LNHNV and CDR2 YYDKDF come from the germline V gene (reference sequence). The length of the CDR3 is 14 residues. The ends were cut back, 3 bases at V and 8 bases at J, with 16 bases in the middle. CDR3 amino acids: CATSRIPGMGGYTF. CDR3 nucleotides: TGTGCCACCAGCAGGATTCCAGGGATGGGCGGCTACACCTTC.

CDR3 region: CASSSQWTSNQPQHF. The CDR3 nucleotides are TGTGCCAGCAGTTCTCAATGGACCTCCAATCAGCCCCAGCATTTT. V and J are TRBV6-1 and TRBJ1-5; D gene ambiguous. Germline V gene lookup returns CDR1 MNHNS and CDR2 SASEGT. The CDR3 has 15 residues. Trimming took 5 bases from V and 3 from J, leaving 14 bases between them.

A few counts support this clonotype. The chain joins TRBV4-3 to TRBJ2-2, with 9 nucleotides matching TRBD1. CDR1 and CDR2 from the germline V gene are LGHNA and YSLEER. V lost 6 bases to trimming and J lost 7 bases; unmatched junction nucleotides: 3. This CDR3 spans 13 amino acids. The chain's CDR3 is CASRGTGNGELFF. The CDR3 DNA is TGCGCCAGCAGGGGGACAGGGAACGGGGAGCTGTTTTTT.

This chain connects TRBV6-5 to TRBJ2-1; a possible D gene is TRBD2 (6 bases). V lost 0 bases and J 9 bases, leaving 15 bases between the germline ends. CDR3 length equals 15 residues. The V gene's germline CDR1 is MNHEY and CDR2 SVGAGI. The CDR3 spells CASSYSGDFSSEQFF. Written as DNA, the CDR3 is TGTGCCAGCAGTTACTCGGGGGACTTCTCTAGTGAGCAGTTCTTC.

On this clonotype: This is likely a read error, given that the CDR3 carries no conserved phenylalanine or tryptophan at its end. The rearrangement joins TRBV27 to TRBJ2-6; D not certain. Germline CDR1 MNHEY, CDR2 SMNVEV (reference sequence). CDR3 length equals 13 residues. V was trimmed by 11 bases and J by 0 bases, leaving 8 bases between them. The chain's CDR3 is CAGRSSGANVLTS. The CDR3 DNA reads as TGTGCCGGCCGGAGCTCTGGGGCCAACGTCCTGACTTCC.

The DNA for the CDR3 is TGTGCCAGTAGCTTCATAAAGGGGGGCATTCAGTACTTC. Translation gives CASSFIKGGIQYF. The chain uses TRBV12-3 or TRBV12-4 and TRBJ2-4, with D perhaps assigned TRBD1 or TRBD2 (6 bases each). The V end lost 9 bases, the J end lost 9 bases, and 18 bases lay between the germline ends. The CDR3 spans 13 residues.

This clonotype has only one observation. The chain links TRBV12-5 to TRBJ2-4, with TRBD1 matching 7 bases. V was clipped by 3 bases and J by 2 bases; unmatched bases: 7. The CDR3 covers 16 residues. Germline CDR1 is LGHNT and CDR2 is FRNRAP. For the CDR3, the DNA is TGTGCTAGTGGTTTTACCACAGGGGAGACCAAAAACATTCAGTACTTC. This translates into CASGFTTGETKNIQYF.

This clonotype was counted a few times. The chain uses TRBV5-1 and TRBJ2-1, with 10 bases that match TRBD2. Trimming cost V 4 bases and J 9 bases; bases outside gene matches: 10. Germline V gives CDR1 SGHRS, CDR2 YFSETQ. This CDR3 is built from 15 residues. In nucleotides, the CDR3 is TGCGCCAGCAGCCTTACTAGCGGGAATATCGGTGAGCAGTTCTTC. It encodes CASSLTSGNIGEQFF.

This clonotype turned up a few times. CDR3 coding DNA: TGTGCCACCGTACTAGCGGGACACCCCGGGGAGCTGTTTTTT. Protein product: CATVLAGHPGELFF. The V gene is TRBV6-5, the J gene TRBJ2-2, with 10 bases identical to TRBD2. From germline, CDR1 is MNHEY and CDR2 SVGAGI. J lost 6 bases, V lost 10 bases, and 8 bases had no gene match. The CDR3 has 14 amino acids.

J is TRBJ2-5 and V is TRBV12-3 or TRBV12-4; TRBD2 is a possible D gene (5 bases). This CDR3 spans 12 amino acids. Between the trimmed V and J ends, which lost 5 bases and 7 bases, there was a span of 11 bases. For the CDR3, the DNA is TGTGCCAGCAGTGGACTCGAGGGGACCCAGTACTTC. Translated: CASSGLEGTQYF.

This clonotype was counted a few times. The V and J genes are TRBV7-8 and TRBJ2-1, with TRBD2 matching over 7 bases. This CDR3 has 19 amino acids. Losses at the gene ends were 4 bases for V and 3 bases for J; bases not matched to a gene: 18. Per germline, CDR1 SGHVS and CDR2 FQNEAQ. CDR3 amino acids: CASSSYRRSSGNFYNEQFF. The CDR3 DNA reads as TGTGCCAGCAGCTCGTACAGAAGGTCTAGCGGTAATTTCTACAATGAGCAGTTCTTC.

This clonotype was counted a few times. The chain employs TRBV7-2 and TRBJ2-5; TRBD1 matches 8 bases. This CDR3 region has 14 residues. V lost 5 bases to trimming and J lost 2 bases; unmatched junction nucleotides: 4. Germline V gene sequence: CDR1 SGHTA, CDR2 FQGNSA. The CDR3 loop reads CASSMGQVQETQYF. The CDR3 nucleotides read TGTGCCAGCAGCATGGGACAGGTACAAGAGACCCAGTACTTC.

CDR3: CASSLLADNEQFF. CDR3 sequence (DNA): TGTGCCAGCAGTTTGCTCGCGGACAATGAGCAGTTCTTC. V usage is TRBV28 and J usage is TRBJ2-1; no clear D gene. CDR1 and CDR2 (germline): MDHEN, SYDVKM. This CDR3 has 13 amino acids. V dropped 3 bases and J dropped 5 bases, with 8 bases sitting between them.

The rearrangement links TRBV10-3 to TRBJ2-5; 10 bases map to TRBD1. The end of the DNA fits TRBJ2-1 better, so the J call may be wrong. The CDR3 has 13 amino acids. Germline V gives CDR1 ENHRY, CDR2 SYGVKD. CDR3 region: CAIKDRGDNEQFF. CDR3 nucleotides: TGTGCCATCAAGGACAGGGGGGACAATGAGCAGTTCTTC.

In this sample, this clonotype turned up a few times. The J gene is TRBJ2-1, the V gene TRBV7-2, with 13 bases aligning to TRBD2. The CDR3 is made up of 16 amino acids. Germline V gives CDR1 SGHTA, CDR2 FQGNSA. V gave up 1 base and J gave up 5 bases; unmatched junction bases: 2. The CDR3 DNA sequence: TGTGCCAGCAGCTTAGAAGGGACTAGCGGGAACAATGAGCAGTTCTTC. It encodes CASSLEGTSGNNEQFF. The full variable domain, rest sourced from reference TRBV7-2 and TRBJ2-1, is GAGVSQSPSNKVTEKGKDVELRCDPISGHTALYWYRQSLGQGLEFLIYFQGNSAPDKSGLPSDRFSAERTGGSVSTLTIQRTQQEDSAVYLCASSLEGTSGNNEQFFGPGTRLTVL.

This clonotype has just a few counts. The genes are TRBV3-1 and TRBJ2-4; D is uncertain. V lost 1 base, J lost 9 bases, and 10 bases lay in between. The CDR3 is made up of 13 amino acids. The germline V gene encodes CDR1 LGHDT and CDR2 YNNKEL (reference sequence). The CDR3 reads CASSQGVLGIQYF. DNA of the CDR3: TGTGCCAGCAGCCAAGGTGTTTTAGGCATTCAGTACTTC.

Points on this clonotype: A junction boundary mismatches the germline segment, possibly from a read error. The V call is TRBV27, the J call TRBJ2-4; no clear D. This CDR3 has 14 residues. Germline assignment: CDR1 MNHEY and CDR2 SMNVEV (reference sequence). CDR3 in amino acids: CASSLRHRRSFQYF. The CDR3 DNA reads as TGCGCCAGCAGTTTAAGGCACAGACGATCGTTTCAGTACTTC.

The CDR3 spells CASSLHRGLYNEQFF. The CDR3 DNA reads as TGTGCCAGCAGTTTACACCGGGGCCTCTACAATGAGCAGTTCTTC. The chain combines TRBV27 with TRBJ2-1; perhaps D is TRBD1 or TRBD2 (5 bases each). V was cut by 2 bases and J by 3 bases, with 11 bases left in between. CDR1 MNHEY and CDR2 SMNVEV come from the germline V gene (reference sequence). This CDR3 has 15 residues.

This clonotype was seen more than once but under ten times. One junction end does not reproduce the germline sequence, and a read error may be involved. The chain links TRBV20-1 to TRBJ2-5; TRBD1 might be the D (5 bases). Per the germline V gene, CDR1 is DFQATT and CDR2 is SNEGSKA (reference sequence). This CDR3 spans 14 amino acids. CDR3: CSARVGAGPYEQCF. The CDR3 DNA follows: TGCAGTGCTAGAGTAGGGGCAGGGCCCTACGAGCAGTGCTTC.

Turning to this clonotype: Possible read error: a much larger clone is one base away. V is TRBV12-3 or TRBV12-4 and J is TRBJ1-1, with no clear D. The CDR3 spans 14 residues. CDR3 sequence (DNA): TGTGCCAGCAGTTTCTCAGGCGGGAACACTGAAGCTTCCTTT. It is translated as CASSFSGGNTEASF.

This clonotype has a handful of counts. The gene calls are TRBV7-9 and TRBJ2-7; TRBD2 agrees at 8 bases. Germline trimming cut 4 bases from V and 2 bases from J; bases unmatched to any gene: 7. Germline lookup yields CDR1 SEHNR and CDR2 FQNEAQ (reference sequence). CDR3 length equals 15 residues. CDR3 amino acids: CASSSLSGNPYEQYF. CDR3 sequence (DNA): TGTGCCAGCAGCTCACTTAGCGGGAATCCCTACGAGCAGTACTTC.

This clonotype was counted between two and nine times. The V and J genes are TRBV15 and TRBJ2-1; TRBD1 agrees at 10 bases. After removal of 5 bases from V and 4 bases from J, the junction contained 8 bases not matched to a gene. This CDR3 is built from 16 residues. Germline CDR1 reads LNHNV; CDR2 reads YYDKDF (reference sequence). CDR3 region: CATSASRQGAYNEQFF. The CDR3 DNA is TGTGCCACCAGCGCCTCCAGACAGGGGGCTTACAATGAGCAGTTCTTC. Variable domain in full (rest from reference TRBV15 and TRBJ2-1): DAMVIQNPRYQVTQFGKPVTLSCSQTLNHNVMYWYQQKSSQAPKLLFHYYDKDFNNEADTPDNFQSRRPNTSFCFLDIRSPGLGDTAMYLCATSASRQGAYNEQFFGPGTRLTVL.

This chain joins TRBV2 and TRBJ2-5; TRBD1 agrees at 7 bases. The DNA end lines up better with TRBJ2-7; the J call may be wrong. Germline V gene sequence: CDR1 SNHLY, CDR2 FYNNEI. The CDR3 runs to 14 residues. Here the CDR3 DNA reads TGTGCCAGCAGTGAAAGGGACAGACCCTACGAGCAGTACTTC. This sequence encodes CASSERDRPYEQYF.